This T cell receptor (beta chain) appears in the sequencing data of a study of spatial heterogeneity in lung cancer. In the study overall: Among detected sequences, beta-chain ones consistently exceeded alpha-chain ones in number. Study-level results: Ubiquitous expanded tumor TCRs were observed in blood more at resection than follow-up.

Carried by each TCR cDNA molecule was a unique molecular identifier. TCRdb reprocessed the 5' RACE reads with MiXCR, giving one entry per CDR3 protein. The sample includes more than 15,000 distinct CDR3 sequences, about 20% of them seen just once. Germline V gene sequence: CDR1 SGHTA, CDR2 FQGNSA. V lost 1 base, J lost 2 bases, and 4 bases stayed unmatched. This CDR3 contains 17 residues. Many counts were recorded for this clonotype. Antigen specificity is unknown. Specified time point: sample taken at primary tumor resection. The study sequenced unsorted whole RNA from tumor, nontumor lung or frozen PBMC. Samples were donated by 72 untreated early-stage non-small cell lung cancer patients.

Sequencing was performed on PBMCs, taken at surgery. The chain carries TRBV7-2 and TRBJ2-7; TRBD2 aligns across 14 bases. The sequence came from a female donor with early-stage non-small cell lung cancer. DNA of the CDR3: TGTGCCAGCAGCTTAGGTGGGACTAGCGGGAGAACCTACGAGCAGTACTTC. Amino acids: CASSLGGTSGRTYEQYF. The full variable domain, with the rest looked up from reference TRBV7-2 and TRBJ2-7, is GAGVSQSPSNKVTEKGKDVELRCDPISGHTALYWYRQSLGQGLEFLIYFQGNSAPDKSGLPSDRFSAERTGGSVSTLTIQRTQQEDSAVYLCASSLGGTSGRTYEQYFGPGTRLTVT.